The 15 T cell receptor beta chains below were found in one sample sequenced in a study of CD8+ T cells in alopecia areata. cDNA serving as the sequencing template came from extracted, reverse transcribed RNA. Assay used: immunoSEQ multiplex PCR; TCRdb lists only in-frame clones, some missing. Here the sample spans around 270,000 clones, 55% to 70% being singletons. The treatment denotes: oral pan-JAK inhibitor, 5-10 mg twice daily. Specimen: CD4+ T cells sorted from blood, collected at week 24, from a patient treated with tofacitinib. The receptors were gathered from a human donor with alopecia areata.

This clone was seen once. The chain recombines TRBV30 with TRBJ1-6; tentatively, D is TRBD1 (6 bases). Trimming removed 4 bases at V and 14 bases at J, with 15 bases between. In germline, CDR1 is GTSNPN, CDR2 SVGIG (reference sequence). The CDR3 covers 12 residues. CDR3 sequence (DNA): TGTGCCTGGATCAAGAGGGGGGTAACCCTCCACTTT. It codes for CAWIKRGVTLHF.

As DNA, the CDR3 is TGTGCCAGCAGCCGACAGGGATACAATGAGCAGTTCTTC. Protein sequence: CASSRQGYNEQFF. The genes are TRBV9 and TRBJ2-1; 7 positions match TRBD1. The V segment lost 4 bases and the J segment 4 bases; nucleotides outside the gene matches: 2. Germline values: CDR1 SGDLS, CDR2 YYNGEE. CDR3 length: 13 residues.

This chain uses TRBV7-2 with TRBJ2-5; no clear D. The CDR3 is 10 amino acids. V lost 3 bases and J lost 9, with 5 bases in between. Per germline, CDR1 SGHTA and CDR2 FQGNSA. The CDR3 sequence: CASSLGAQYF. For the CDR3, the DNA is TGTGCCAGCAGCTTGGGTGCCCAGTACTTC.

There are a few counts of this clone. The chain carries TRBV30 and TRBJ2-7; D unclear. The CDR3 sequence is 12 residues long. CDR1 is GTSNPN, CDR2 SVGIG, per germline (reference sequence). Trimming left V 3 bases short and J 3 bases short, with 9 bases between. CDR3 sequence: CAWSGSNYEQYF. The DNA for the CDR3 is TGTGCCTGGAGCGGCAGCAACTACGAGCAGTACTTC.

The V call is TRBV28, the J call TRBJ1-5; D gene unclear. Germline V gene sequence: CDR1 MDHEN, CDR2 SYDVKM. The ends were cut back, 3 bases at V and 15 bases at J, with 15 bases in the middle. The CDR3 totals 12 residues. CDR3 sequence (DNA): TGTGCCAGCAGTTTCTTTATTCGACCCATGCATTTT. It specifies CASSFFIRPMHF.

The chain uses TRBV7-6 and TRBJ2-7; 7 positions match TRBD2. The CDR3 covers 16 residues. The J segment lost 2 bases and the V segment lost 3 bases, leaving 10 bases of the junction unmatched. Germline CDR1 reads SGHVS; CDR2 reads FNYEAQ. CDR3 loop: CASSFASRGGAYEQYF. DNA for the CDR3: TGTGCCAGCAGCTTCGCCTCCCGGGGAGGGGCCTACGAGCAGTACTTC.

This CDR3 is CSIRTSGGRNEQFF. CDR3 bases: TGCAGCATTCGGACTAGCGGGGGAAGGAATGAGCAGTTCTTC. The chain links TRBV29-1 to TRBJ2-1; 13 bases fit TRBD2. This CDR3 region has 14 residues. CDR1 and CDR2 (germline): SQVTM, ANQGSEA. V shed 8 bases and J 7 bases; nucleotides not matched to a gene: 8.

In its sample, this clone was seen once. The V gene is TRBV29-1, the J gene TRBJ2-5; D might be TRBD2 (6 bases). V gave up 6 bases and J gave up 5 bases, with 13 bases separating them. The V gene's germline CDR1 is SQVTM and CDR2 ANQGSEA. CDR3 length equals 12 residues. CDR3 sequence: CSVTGEYETQYF. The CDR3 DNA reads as TGCAGCGTGACGGGGGAATACGAGACCCAGTACTTC.

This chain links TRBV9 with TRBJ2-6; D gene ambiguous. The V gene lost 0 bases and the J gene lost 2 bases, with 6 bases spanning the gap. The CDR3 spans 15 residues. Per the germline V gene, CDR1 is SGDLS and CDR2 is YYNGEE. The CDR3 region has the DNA TGTGCCAGCAGCGTAGGTGGCGCTGGGGCCAACGTCCTGACTTTC. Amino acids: CASSVGGAGANVLTF.

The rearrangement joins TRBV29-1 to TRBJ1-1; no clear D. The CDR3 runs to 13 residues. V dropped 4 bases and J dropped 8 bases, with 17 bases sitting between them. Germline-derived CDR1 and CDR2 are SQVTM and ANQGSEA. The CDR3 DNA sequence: TGCAGCGTTGGCCCGGGATTGGAGGTCGAAGCTTTCTTT. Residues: CSVGPGLEVEAFF.

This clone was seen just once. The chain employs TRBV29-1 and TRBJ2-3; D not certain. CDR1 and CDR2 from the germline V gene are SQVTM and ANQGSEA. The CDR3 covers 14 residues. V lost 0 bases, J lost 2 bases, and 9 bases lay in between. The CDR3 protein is CSVEEGRNTDTQYF. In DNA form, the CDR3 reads TGCAGCGTTGAAGAGGGCAGGAACACAGATACGCAGTATTTT.

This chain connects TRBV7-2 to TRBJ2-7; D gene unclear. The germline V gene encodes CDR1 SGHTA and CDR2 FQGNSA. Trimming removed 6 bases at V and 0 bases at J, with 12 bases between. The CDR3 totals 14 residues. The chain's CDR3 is CASRLEAHSYEQYF. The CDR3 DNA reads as TGTGCCAGCAGACTCGAGGCCCACTCCTACGAGCAGTACTTC.

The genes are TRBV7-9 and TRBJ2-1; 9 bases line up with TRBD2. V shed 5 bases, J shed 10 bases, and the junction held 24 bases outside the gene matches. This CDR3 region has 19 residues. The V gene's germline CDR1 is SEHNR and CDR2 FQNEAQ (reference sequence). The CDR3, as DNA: TGTGCCAGCAGCCGAACGGGACTAGCTAGCCCAGGGCCCGAAAGAGAGCAGTTCTTC. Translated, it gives CASSRTGLASPGPEREQFF.

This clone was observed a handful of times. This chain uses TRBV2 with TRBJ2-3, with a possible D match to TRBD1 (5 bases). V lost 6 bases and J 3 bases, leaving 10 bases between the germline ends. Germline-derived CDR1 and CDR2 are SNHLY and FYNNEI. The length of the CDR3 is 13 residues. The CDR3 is CASSSQGTDTQYF. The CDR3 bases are TGTGCCAGCAGCAGCCAGGGAACAGATACGCAGTATTTT.

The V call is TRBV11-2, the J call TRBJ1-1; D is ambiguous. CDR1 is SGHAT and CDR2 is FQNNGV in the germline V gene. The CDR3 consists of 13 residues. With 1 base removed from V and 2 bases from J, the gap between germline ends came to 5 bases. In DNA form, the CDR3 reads TGTGCCAGCAGCTTAGCCCTAAACACTGAAGCTTTCTTT. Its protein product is CASSLALNTEAFF.